One and the same sample provided the 31 T cell receptor beta chains below, sequenced in a study of preoperative IRX-2 immunotherapy in early breast cancer. Measured with immunoSEQ multiplex PCR; TCRdb has only the in-frame clones, and not every one. The data show over 30,000 clones, 85% to 90% seen once. Treatment meaning: preoperative locoregional IRX-2 cytokine immunotherapy. The specimen was tumor tissue, collected after IRX-2 immunotherapy. The receptors originated from a human donor with breast cancer.

This clone was seen once. V and J are TRBV18 and TRBJ2-5, with D hard to call. Trimming stripped 1 base from V and 4 bases from J, with 4 bases between. Germline CDR1 reads KGHSH; CDR2 reads LQKENI. The CDR3 has 12 amino acids. CDR3 amino acids: CASSPLLETQYF. DNA of the CDR3: TGTGCCAGCTCACCACTGTTAGAGACCCAGTACTTC.

This chain uses TRBV6-8 with TRBJ2-7, with D possibly matching TRBD2 (6 bases). This CDR3 has 15 residues. Germline-derived CDR1 and CDR2 are MNHGY and SAAAGT. The V end lost 4 bases, the J end lost 4 bases, and 17 bases lay between the germline ends. The CDR3 loop reads CASSSPGRLRYEQYF. CDR3 nucleotides: TGTGCCAGCAGTTCGCCAGGGAGGTTAAGGTACGAGCAGTACTTC.

The chain joins TRBV6-8 to TRBJ1-1; the D is unclear. The V end was cut by 3 bases, the J end by 0 bases, with 11 bases between. The CDR3 totals 15 residues. Germline CDR1 MNHGY, CDR2 SAAAGT. The CDR3 DNA reads TGTGCCAGCAGTTATCTCGGGGATCTGAACACTGAAGCTTTCTTT. The encoded protein is CASSYLGDLNTEAFF.

The gene calls are TRBV11-3 and TRBJ2-3; maybe TRBD2 (7 bases). In germline, CDR1 is SGHNT, CDR2 YENEEA. V was clipped by 1 base and J by 3 bases, with 14 bases between them. The CDR3 sequence is 16 residues long. The CDR3 nucleotides are TGTGCCAGCAGCTTAGTACTACAGGGAGGGACAGATACGCAGTATTTT. Translating it yields CASSLVLQGGTDTQYF.

CDR3 DNA sequence: TGCGCCAGCAGCTTGGACAGGGCTAACTATGGCTACACCTTC. It specifies CASSLDRANYGYTF. The chain carries TRBV5-1 and TRBJ1-2, with TRBD1 as a possible D gene (6 bases). The CDR3 totals 14 residues. Germline assignment: CDR1 SGHRS and CDR2 YFSETQ. Trimming left V 0 bases short and J 0 bases short, with 6 bases between.

The CDR3 reads CASSLMGTLLGEQYF. The CDR3, as DNA: TGTGCCAGCAGCTTGATGGGGACCCTCTTAGGCGAGCAGTACTTC. The gene calls are TRBV7-7 and TRBJ2-7; D tentatively reads TRBD1 or TRBD2 (5 bases each). With 3 bases removed from V and 6 bases from J, the gap between germline ends came to 18 bases. The length of the CDR3 is 15 residues. The germline CDR1 and CDR2 sequences are SSHAT and FNYEAQ (reference sequence).

V usage is TRBV18 and J usage is TRBJ2-3; the D gene is possibly TRBD2 (7 bases). Germline CDR1 KGHSH, CDR2 LQKENI. Trimming cost V 6 bases and J 2 bases, with 18 bases left between them. The CDR3 length is 16 residues. The CDR3 spells CASSRGATLNTDTQYF. The CDR3 DNA reads TGTGCCAGCTCCCGGGGGGCTACACTAAACACAGATACGCAGTATTTT.

The gene calls are TRBV6-8 and TRBJ1-2; 8 bases line up with TRBD1. CDR1 MNHGY and CDR2 SAAAGT come from the germline V gene. The CDR3 is made up of 12 amino acids. Trimming removed 7 bases from V and 6 bases from J; junction bases left unmatched: 4. The CDR3 loop is CASTDRGDGYTF. For the CDR3, the DNA is TGTGCCAGCACCGACAGGGGAGATGGCTACACCTTC.

The count of this clone is one. Written as DNA, the CDR3 is TGTGCCAGCAGCTTAACCGGCGCGGGAAATCAAAACATTCAGTACTTC. Translating it yields CASSLTGAGNQNIQYF. The chain links TRBV7-1 to TRBJ2-4, with a weak D call TRBD2 (6 bases). TRBV7-1 is classed as an ORF, of uncertain function. The CDR3 is made up of 16 amino acids. The V end was cut by 4 bases, the J end by 5 bases, with 18 bases between.

The V call is TRBV1, the J call TRBJ2-5; the table's D gene call, TRBD1, was not cross checked with the DNA. TRBV1 is listed as a pseudogene. The CDR3 is 14 amino acids. CDR3 sequence: CASSPGTSMETQYF. The CDR3 coding sequence is TGCGCCAGCAGCCCCGGGACATCCATGGAGACCCAGTACTTC.

In this sample, this clone turned up once. The chain recombines TRBV6-8 with TRBJ2-1, with D unresolved. Trimming took off 6 bases at V and 6 bases at J, with 15 bases between the two ends. From germline, CDR1 is MNHGY and CDR2 SAAAGT. This CDR3 has 14 residues. CDR3 DNA: TGTGCCAGCAGGGTTCGCGTCACCTCCAATGAGCAGTTCTTC. Its translation: CASRVRVTSNEQFF.

V is TRBV14 and J is TRBJ2-7; 11 nucleotides align to TRBD2. The CDR3 runs to 14 residues. V shed 6 bases, J shed 2 bases, and the junction held 3 bases outside the gene matches. Germline V gene data show CDR1 as SGHDN and CDR2 as FVKESK. The CDR3 protein is CASSRSGRAYEQYF. CDR3 in DNA: TGTGCCAGCAGTCGTAGCGGGAGGGCCTACGAGCAGTACTTC. The whole variable domain, filled in from reference TRBV14 and TRBJ2-7, reads EAGVTQFPSHSVIEKGQTVTLRCDPISGHDNLYWYRRVMGKEIKFLLHFVKESKQDESGMPNNRFLAERTGGTYSTLKVQPAELEDSGVYFCASSRSGRAYEQYFGPGTRLTVT.

This clone showed up just a few times. V is TRBV6-8 and J is TRBJ2-7; weak D call: TRBD2 (5 bases). Germline V CDR1 and CDR2: MNHGY, SAAAGT. This CDR3 region has 13 residues. The ends were cut back, 7 bases at V and 2 bases at J, with 12 bases in the middle. The CDR3 DNA reads TGTGCCAGCACTGCGGGCCTGACCTACGAGCAGTACTTC. Translated: CASTAGLTYEQYF.

The gene calls are TRBV6-8 and TRBJ1-1; the D gene is possibly TRBD1 (6 bases). The CDR3 is 14 residues long. Per the germline V gene, CDR1 is MNHGY and CDR2 is SAAAGT. V was cut by 10 bases and J by 1 base, with 16 bases left in between. CDR3 in amino acids: CAIRRQDSNTEAFF. The CDR3 DNA is TGTGCCATCAGAAGACAGGACTCGAACACTGAAGCTTTCTTT.

Regarding this clone: The junction does not match germline at one end; this may be a read error. The chain joins TRBV19 to TRBJ1-2; 7 bases agree with TRBD1. There are 13 residues in the CDR3. CDR1 is LNHDA and CDR2 is SQIVND in the germline V gene (reference sequence). The CDR3, as DNA: TGTGCCAGTAGCATAGGACAGGTCTATGGCTACACCTTC. Its translation is CASSIGQVYGYTF.

This rearrangement joins TRBV18 to TRBJ2-1; 10 bases are a match to TRBD2. The CDR3 runs 15 residues. J was trimmed by 8 bases and V by 4 bases; bases with no gene match: 8. From germline, CDR1 is KGHSH and CDR2 LQKENI. CDR3 sequence (DNA): TGTGCCAGCTCACGAGGGACTAGCGTTGTAGATGAGCAGTTCTTC. This codes for CASSRGTSVVDEQFF.

The V and J genes are TRBV11-3 and TRBJ2-1; 8 positions match TRBD2. Germline V gene lookup returns CDR1 SGHNT and CDR2 YENEEA. The CDR3 runs 14 residues. Germline trimming cut 4 bases from V and 6 bases from J; bases unmatched to any gene: 5. The CDR3 DNA is TGTGCCAGCAGCTCTGCCGGGACTAGCAATGAGCAGTTCTTC. Protein: CASSSAGTSNEQFF.

V and J are TRBV19 and TRBJ1-1; tentatively, D is TRBD1 (5 bases). V lost 4 bases to trimming and J lost 5 bases, with 11 bases between them. Germline V gene data show CDR1 as LNHDA and CDR2 as SQIVND (reference sequence). This CDR3 has 13 residues. CDR3 sequence (DNA): TGTGCCAGTAGTAAGGGTAGGGGTACTGAAGCTTTCTTT. This encodes CASSKGRGTEAFF.

The chain couples TRBV11-3 to TRBJ2-2; 8 bases are a match to TRBD1. Per the germline V gene, CDR1 is SGHNT and CDR2 is YENEEA. Trimming at V came to 5 bases and at J to 7 bases, leaving 9 bases not matched to a gene. This CDR3 is 15 amino acids long. CDR3 nucleotides: TGTGCCAGCAGCAGCGACAGGGGTCGTGGCGGGGAGCTGTTTTTT. Encoded protein: CASSSDRGRGGELFF.

The CDR3 is CASSLDRDRTDTQYF. CDR3 in DNA: TGTGCCAGCAGCCTCGACAGGGACCGCACAGATACGCAGTATTTT. The rearrangement uses TRBV7-1 and TRBJ2-3; 7 bases agree with TRBD1. TRBV7-1 is placed among ORFs of uncertain function. Trimming cost V 5 bases and J 1 base; bases outside gene matches: 6. CDR3 length equals 15 residues.

This rearrangement joins TRBV4-1 to TRBJ2-7, with TRBD1 identical over 8 bases. V lost 3 bases, J lost 2 bases, and 3 bases stayed unmatched. This CDR3 is 14 amino acids long. CDR1 MGHRA and CDR2 YSYEKL come from the germline V gene. Here the CDR3 reads CASSHGQGTYEQYF. The CDR3 DNA reads TGCGCCAGCAGCCACGGACAGGGTACCTACGAGCAGTACTTC.

As for this clone: An end of the junction does not agree with germline; a read error may underlie this. The chain employs TRBV18 and TRBJ2-1; a weak D match, TRBD2 (7 bases). CDR1 KGHSH and CDR2 LQKENI come from the germline V gene. The CDR3 consists of 17 residues. The CDR3 DNA reads as TGTGCCAGCTCATCACCGGTCATAGGGGGGGTGGTCAATGAGCAGTTCTTC. Translating it yields CASSSPVIGGVVNEQFF.

The V call is TRBV14, the J call TRBJ1-2, with D unclear. Germline lookup yields CDR1 SGHDN and CDR2 FVKESK. This CDR3 is built from 11 residues. The V and J ends lost 1 base and 8 bases respectively, with 5 bases between them. This chain's CDR3 is CASSQVGGYTF. In DNA form, the CDR3 reads TGTGCCAGCAGCCAAGTGGGAGGCTACACCTTC.

This rearrangement joins TRBV19 to TRBJ1-6; the D is unclear. Trimming removed 2 bases at V and 7 bases at J, with 9 bases between. Germline CDR1 is LNHDA and CDR2 is SQIVND (reference sequence). The CDR3 length is 14 residues. The CDR3 nucleotides are TGTGCCAGTAGTATACAGCGCGGGAATTCACCCCTCCACTTT. Protein sequence: CASSIQRGNSPLHF.

The chain carries TRBV19 and TRBJ2-3; D is uncertain. Germline assignment: CDR1 LNHDA and CDR2 SQIVND (reference sequence). This CDR3 comprises 13 residues. Trimming removed 5 bases from V and 6 bases from J, with 12 bases in between. CDR3 sequence (DNA): TGTGCCAGTAGTTTAGCTTCTCTCGATACGCAGTATTTT. Translated, it gives CASSLASLDTQYF.

The CDR3 region has the DNA TGTGCCAGCAGCGAGCCCGGGGGGAATTCACCCCTCCACTTT. Translated, it gives CASSEPGGNSPLHF. This chain connects TRBV11-3 to TRBJ1-6; a possible D gene is TRBD1 (5 bases). This CDR3 is built from 14 residues. V shed 5 bases and J shed 7 bases, with 12 bases lying between them. Germline loops: CDR1 SGHNT, CDR2 YENEEA.

This clone appeared once. The rearrangement joins TRBV6-8 to TRBJ2-7; 10 nucleotides agree with TRBD1. CDR3 length: 14 amino acids. V lost 4 bases and J lost 0; bases outside the gene matches: 0. CDR1 is MNHGY and CDR2 is SAAAGT in the germline V gene. CDR3 DNA sequence: TGTGCCAGCAGTTGGGACAGGGGCTCCTACGAGCAGTACTTC. It specifies CASSWDRGSYEQYF.

The chain is built from TRBV10-3 and TRBJ1-1, with 11 nucleotides matching TRBD1. CDR3 length: 15 amino acids. J lost 2 bases, V lost 1 base, and 0 bases had no gene match. Germline V CDR1 and CDR2: ENHRY, SYGVKD. The CDR3 DNA reads as TGTGCCATCAGTGAGTGGACAGGGGGCAACACTGAAGCTTTCTTT. Translation: CAISEWTGGNTEAFF.

This chain joins TRBV28 and TRBJ2-6; TRBD1 agrees at 8 bases. Germline CDR1 is MDHEN and CDR2 is SYDVKM. J lost 2 bases, V lost 5 bases, and 2 bases had no gene match. This CDR3 region has 15 residues. Here the CDR3 DNA reads TGTGCCAGCAGTGAACAGGGGGCTGGGGCCAACGTCCTGACTTTC. Encoded protein: CASSEQGAGANVLTF.

The gene calls are TRBV5-1 and TRBJ1-6; D not certain. The length of the CDR3 is 17 residues. Germline assignment: CDR1 SGHRS and CDR2 YFSETQ. V was pared by 0 bases and J by 0 bases, with 10 bases between. The CDR3: CASSLGAVSSYNSPLHF. The DNA for the CDR3 is TGCGCCAGCAGCTTGGGGGCGGTGAGCTCCTATAATTCACCCCTCCACTTT.

The chain couples TRBV6-8 to TRBJ1-2, with 7 bases identical to TRBD1. With 7 bases clipped from V and 4 bases from J, the junction kept 9 bases outside the gene matches. CDR1 and CDR2 from the germline V gene are MNHGY and SAAAGT. The CDR3 runs to 14 residues. CDR3 region: CASTRTGGGYGYTF. CDR3 DNA sequence: TGTGCCAGCACACGGACAGGTGGTGGCTATGGCTACACCTTC.